This passage covers 28 T cell receptor beta chains from one sample sequenced in a study of cytomegalovirus exposure and HLA in healthy donors. Using immunoSEQ multiplex PCR, the repertoire was profiled, and TCRdb retains in-frame clones only, with some absent. In the table there are 150,000 or so clones, 80% to 90% of which are singletons. The sequenced material came from PBMCs. The receptors come from a woman under 30 in good health and CMV-seropositive.

V usage is TRBV6-6 and J usage is TRBJ2-7; D is perhaps TRBD1 (6 bases). CDR3 size: 13 residues. V dropped 5 bases and J dropped 5 bases, with 13 bases sitting between them. Germline V CDR1 and CDR2: MNHNY, SVGAGI (reference sequence). CDR3 amino acids: CASSAYRDHEQYF. The CDR3 nucleotides read TGTGCCAGCAGTGCCTACAGGGACCACGAGCAGTACTTC.

The genes are TRBV14 and TRBJ1-3, with TRBD1 matching over 7 bases. The germline V gene has CDR1 SGHDN and CDR2 FVKESK. Trimming cost V 4 bases and J 5 bases; bases outside gene matches: 8. The CDR3 runs to 15 residues. CDR3 bases: TGTGCCAGCAGCCTGCCCGGGACAGTAAGAAACACCATATATTTT. Translating gives CASSLPGTVRNTIYF.

This clone is medium-sized within its sample. This sequence joins TRBV6-1 and TRBJ2-7, with 8 bases lining up with TRBD1. CDR1 is MNHNS and CDR2 is SASEGT in the germline V gene. This CDR3 comprises 17 residues. After removal of 2 bases from V and 5 bases from J, the junction contained 14 bases not matched to a gene. CDR3 residues: CASSERRGGQGDNEQYF. In nucleotides, the CDR3 is TGTGCCAGCAGTGAACGTAGGGGCGGACAGGGTGACAACGAGCAGTACTTC.

The chain uses TRBV5-4 and TRBJ1-2; D might be TRBD1 (5 bases). Germline V gene lookup returns CDR1 SGHNT and CDR2 YYREEE (reference sequence). Trimming pared 1 base from V and 4 bases from J, leaving 20 bases between. The CDR3 is 17 residues long. In nucleotides, the CDR3 is TGTGCCAGCAGCTTGATAGGTCGGGGGGGGTTCCTCTATGGCTACACCTTC. Its translation is CASSLIGRGGFLYGYTF. Variable domain in full (rest from reference TRBV5-4 and TRBJ1-2): ETGVTQSPTHLIKTRGQQVTLRCSSQSGHNTVSWYQQALGQGPQFIFQYYREEENGRGNFPPRFSGLQFPNYSSELNVNALELDDSALYLCASSLIGRGGFLYGYTFGSGTRLTVV.

J is TRBJ2-3 and V is TRBV11-2, with TRBD2 identical over 13 bases. This CDR3 has 16 amino acids. Germline CDR1 SGHAT, CDR2 FQNNGV. V lost 5 bases to trimming and J lost 7 bases; unmatched junction nucleotides: 9. For the CDR3, the DNA is TGTGCCAGCAGCACCCAACTAGCGGGGGGGCTGAATACGCAGTATTTT. Protein sequence: CASSTQLAGGLNTQYF.

The J gene is TRBJ2-5, the V gene TRBV15; D not resolved. Deletions cut 3 bases from V and 4 bases from J, with 18 bases between. Germline V gives CDR1 LNHNV, CDR2 YYDKDF (reference sequence). CDR3 length: 16 amino acids. In DNA, the CDR3 is TGTGCCACCAGCAGGCCCCAACGTTTAGCCTCAGAGACCCAGTACTTC. Translated, it gives CATSRPQRLASETQYF.

V and J are TRBV5-4 and TRBJ1-1; a possible D gene is TRBD1 (5 bases). This CDR3 region has 16 residues. With 0 bases removed from V and 0 bases from J, the gap between germline ends came to 12 bases. CDR1 is SGHNT, CDR2 YYREEE, per germline (reference sequence). CDR3 sequence: CASSLVGKGMNTEAFF. The CDR3 DNA reads TGTGCCAGCAGCTTGGTGGGGAAGGGGATGAACACTGAAGCTTTCTTT. The variable domain in full, completed from reference TRBV5-4 and TRBJ1-1, reads ETGVTQSPTHLIKTRGQQVTLRCSSQSGHNTVSWYQQALGQGPQFIFQYYREEENGRGNFPPRFSGLQFPNYSSELNVNALELDDSALYLCASSLVGKGMNTEAFFGQGTRLTVV.

This clone occurred once. The V and J genes are TRBV2 and TRBJ2-7; possible D gene TRBD2, 6 bases. The CDR3 sequence is 12 residues long. The V gene lost 11 bases and the J gene lost 0 bases, with 11 bases spanning the gap. Germline CDR1 and CDR2: SNHLY and FYNNEI. The CDR3 DNA sequence: TGTGCCGGACGGGGGTCCTCCTACGAGCAGTACTTC. It specifies CAGRGSSYEQYF.

In DNA form, the CDR3 reads TGTGCCAGCAGTTACTCAGGCGGGGCCCGCTCCTACGAGCAGTACTTC. It codes for CASSYSGGARSYEQYF. The chain joins TRBV6-5 to TRBJ2-7, with D possibly TRBD2 on 6 matching bases. V was trimmed by 0 bases and J by 0 bases, leaving 12 bases between them. The CDR3 totals 16 residues. Germline V gene data show CDR1 as MNHEY and CDR2 as SVGAGI.

V gene TRBV9 combines with J gene TRBJ1-6, with D tentatively TRBD1 (5 bases). Germline loops: CDR1 SGDLS, CDR2 YYNGEE. This CDR3 has 14 residues. With 4 bases removed from V and 4 bases from J, the gap between germline ends came to 9 bases. The CDR3 protein is CASSLGGYNSPLHF. The CDR3, as DNA: TGTGCCAGCAGCCTCGGGGGGTATAATTCACCCCTCCACTTT.

The J gene is TRBJ1-2, the V gene TRBV5-1, with 8 bases identical to TRBD1. The junction had 7 bases not matched to a gene; V was cut back by 4 bases and J by 2 bases. CDR3 length: 15 amino acids. CDR1 SGHRS and CDR2 YFSETQ come from the germline V gene. The CDR3 reads CASSVAGTGNYGYTF. CDR3 DNA sequence: TGCGCCAGCAGCGTCGCCGGGACAGGAAACTATGGCTACACCTTC.

The J gene is TRBJ1-2, the V gene TRBV19; TRBD1 aligns across 12 bases. The germline gives CDR1 LNHDA, CDR2 SQIVND (reference sequence). J lost 4 bases, V lost 5 bases, and 11 bases had no gene match. The CDR3 is 17 amino acids. In nucleotides, the CDR3 is TGTGCCAGTAGTCCTCCGGGACAGGGGGCTCCTGGCTATGGCTACACCTTC. It encodes CASSPPGQGAPGYGYTF.

The J gene is TRBJ1-3, the V gene TRBV27, with D unclear. Germline values: CDR1 MNHEY, CDR2 SMNVEV (reference sequence). This CDR3 comprises 17 residues. Trimming left V 6 bases short and J 0 bases short, with 18 bases between. CDR3 nucleotide sequence: TGTGCCAGCAGCCCTAAAGGTCATAGGAGCTCTGGAAACACCATATATTTT. Translating gives CASSPKGHRSSGNTIYF.

The chain joins TRBV4-3 to TRBJ2-5; no firm D call. The V end lost 0 bases, the J end lost 3 bases, and 8 bases lay between the germline ends. CDR3 length equals 14 residues. Germline CDR1 and CDR2: LGHNA and YSLEER. The CDR3 nucleotides are TGCGCCAGCAGCCAAGATTCAGTGGAAGAGACCCAGTACTTC. Amino acid sequence: CASSQDSVEETQYF.

The gene calls are TRBV10-2 and TRBJ2-2; 7 positions agree with TRBD2. Germline values: CDR1 WSHSY, CDR2 SAAADI. The CDR3 covers 16 residues. Trimming cost V 6 bases and J 5 bases; bases outside gene matches: 12. The CDR3 reads CASRLGGGYRTGELFF. The CDR3 coding sequence is TGCGCCAGCAGGCTGGGGGGGGGATATCGAACCGGGGAGCTGTTTTTT.

The chain couples TRBV5-6 to TRBJ2-1; D might be TRBD2 (6 bases). Trimming took 0 bases from V and 5 from J, leaving 15 bases between them. Germline V gene lookup returns CDR1 SGHDT and CDR2 YYEEEE. This CDR3 contains 16 residues. The chain's CDR3 is CASSLEAGPLNNEQFF. CDR3 in DNA: TGTGCCAGCAGCTTGGAGGCGGGACCCTTAAACAATGAGCAGTTCTTC.

The chain uses TRBV5-1 and TRBJ1-4, with 10 bases matching TRBD1. This CDR3 is 16 amino acids long. After removal of 0 bases from V and 7 bases from J, the junction contained 6 bases not matched to a gene. Germline V CDR1 and CDR2: SGHRS, YFSETQ. Written as DNA, the CDR3 is TGCGCCAGCAGCTTGGCCGACAGGGGGCTCAGTGAAAAACTGTTTTTT. Translation: CASSLADRGLSEKLFF.

The sample holds one count of this clone. J is TRBJ1-5 and V is TRBV10-1; 7 nucleotides match TRBD1. The CDR3 has 16 residues. Trimming took 0 bases from V and 4 from J; bases not matched to a gene: 6. CDR1 and CDR2 (germline): WNHNN, SYGVQD (reference sequence). CDR3 protein: CASSESTGRSNQPQHF. CDR3 DNA: TGCGCCAGCAGTGAGTCGACAGGGAGATCGAATCAGCCCCAGCATTTT.

The V gene is TRBV10-3, the J gene TRBJ2-3; tentatively, D is TRBD2 (6 bases). CDR1 ENHRY and CDR2 SYGVKD come from the germline V gene. V shed 7 bases and J shed 6 bases, with 14 bases lying between them. CDR3 length: 13 amino acids. The CDR3 DNA reads as TGTGCCATCACCGGATCTGGAGGGGATACGCAGTATTTT. It codes for CAITGSGGDTQYF.

The chain employs TRBV16 and TRBJ1-1; 7 nucleotides line up with TRBD1. The CDR3 has 14 amino acids. Germline V gene data show CDR1 as KGHSY and CDR2 as FQNENV. After removal of 6 bases from V and 6 bases from J, the junction contained 10 bases not matched to a gene. CDR3 coding DNA: TGTGCCAGCAGACGAGACAGGGCTAACCCTGAAGCTTTCTTT. Amino acid sequence: CASRRDRANPEAFF.

The chain carries TRBV27 and TRBJ2-3, with 7 bases matching TRBD2. In germline, CDR1 is MNHEY, CDR2 SMNVEV (reference sequence). The CDR3 loop spans 14 amino acids. J was trimmed by 6 bases and V by 4 bases; bases with no gene match: 7. CDR3 DNA: TGTGCCAGCAGTTGGGGAGGGAGGAGGGATACGCAGTATTTT. It yields the protein CASSWGGRRDTQYF.

The rearrangement links TRBV4-1 to TRBJ1-5; D remains ambiguous. Germline CDR1 reads MGHRA; CDR2 reads YSYEKL. This CDR3 is built from 15 residues. Between the trimmed V and J ends, which lost 1 base and 2 bases, there was a span of 9 bases. The CDR3 is CASSQVGRGNQPQHF. In DNA form, the CDR3 reads TGCGCCAGCAGCCAAGTGGGGAGAGGCAATCAGCCCCAGCATTTT.

The chain uses TRBV9 and TRBJ2-7, with 9 positions matching TRBD1. This CDR3 has 15 residues. V was pared by 4 bases and J by 3 bases, with 8 bases of the junction left unmatched. The germline V gene encodes CDR1 SGDLS and CDR2 YYNGEE. CDR3 coding DNA: TGTGCCAGCAGCCCAACGGACAGGGGAATCTACGAGCAGTACTTC. Translated, it gives CASSPTDRGIYEQYF. Supplemented by reference TRBV9 and TRBJ2-7, the full variable domain reads DSGVTQTPKHLITATGQRVTLRCSPRSGDLSVYWYQQSLDQGLQFLIQYYNGEERAKGNILERFSAQQFPDLHSELNLSSLELGDSALYFCASSPTDRGIYEQYFGPGTRLTVT.

V gene TRBV27 combines with J gene TRBJ2-2; 8 nucleotides align to TRBD1. This CDR3 comprises 15 residues. After removal of 4 bases from V and 7 bases from J, the junction contained 8 bases not matched to a gene. Germline assignment: CDR1 MNHEY and CDR2 SMNVEV (reference sequence). CDR3 nucleotides: TGTGCCAGCAGTTCGCTAAGACAGGGGATCGGGGAGCTGTTTTTT. Translating gives CASSSLRQGIGELFF.

The chain uses TRBV13 and TRBJ2-2; a possible D gene is TRBD2 (7 bases). CDR1 and CDR2 from the germline V gene are PRHDT and FYEKMQ (reference sequence). This CDR3 is built from 15 residues. V lost 7 bases, J lost 1 base, and 13 bases lay in between. CDR3 DNA sequence: TGTGCCAGCAAAGGCGGGGGCATGAACACCGGGGAGCTGTTTTTT. Protein product: CASKGGGMNTGELFF.

This clone was seen a handful of times. The genes are TRBV4-2 and TRBJ1-5; D call uncertain. Trimming pared 0 bases from V and 1 base from J, leaving 7 bases between. The CDR3 spans 15 residues. Germline CDR1 and CDR2: LGHNA and YNFKEQ. CDR3 protein: CASSQDRVSNQPQHF. Here the CDR3 DNA reads TGTGCCAGCAGCCAAGATCGCGTCAGCAATCAGCCCCAGCATTTT.

J is TRBJ2-5 and V is TRBV19, with 7 nucleotides matching TRBD1. V was pared by 5 bases and J by 7 bases, with 4 bases of the junction left unmatched. The germline V gene has CDR1 LNHDA and CDR2 SQIVND (reference sequence). The CDR3 loop spans 12 amino acids. For the CDR3, the DNA is TGTGCCAGTAGTGAGGCAGGGGGGACCCAGTACTTC. It encodes CASSEAGGTQYF.

The rearrangement uses TRBV2 and TRBJ2-7; D is unclear. The CDR3 covers 11 residues. V gave up 7 bases and J gave up 2 bases, with 6 bases separating them. Germline V lookup: CDR1 SNHLY, CDR2 FYNNEI. CDR3 nucleotide sequence: TGTGCCAGCACGGGTCCCTACGAGCAGTACTTC. It yields the protein CASTGPYEQYF. Combining the CDR3 with reference TRBV2 and TRBJ2-7 gives the whole variable domain EPEVTQTPSHQVTQMGQEVILRCVPISNHLYFYWYRQILGQKVEFLVSFYNNEISEKSEIFDDQFSVERPDGSNFTLKIRSTKLEDSAMYFCASTGPYEQYFGPGTRLTVT.